These 29 T cell receptor beta chains were sequenced from one sample in a study of beta chain features in type 1 diabetes. General observations from the study: TCRB CDR3s from Type 1 diabetes patients were moderately but significantly shorter in all four CD4+ subsets.

These receptors' targets are unknown. What was sequenced were expressed TCRB transcripts, since all of the isolated RNA had been reverse transcribed. The data were produced by immunoSEQ multiplex PCR, yet TCRdb's version contains in-frame clones alone and is incomplete. Of over 200,000 clones listed, 9.5% to 13% were seen once; the top ten hold more than 0.015%. Sequenced: naive CD4+ T cells from blood. The receptors stem from a man in his thirties or forties with type 1 diabetes.

This clone has only a few counts. Distinct nucleotide sequences in the sample also encode this CDR3. The J gene is TRBJ2-2, the V gene TRBV5-1; D is perhaps TRBD1 (6 bases). V was cut by 5 bases and J by 0 bases, with 8 bases left in between. Germline CDR1 and CDR2: SGHRS and YFSETQ. The CDR3 runs 14 residues. CDR3 coding DNA: TGCGCCAGCAGGGACAGCCCGAACACCGGGGAGCTGTTTTTT. As protein: CASRDSPNTGELFF.

This clone has more than one count but fewer than ten. In DNA, the CDR3 is TGTGCCAGTAGTCCGGGGTCAGAGAATTCACCCCTCCACTTT. As protein: CASSPGSENSPLHF. The chain couples TRBV19 to TRBJ1-6; D gene ambiguous. The V and J ends lost 5 bases and 7 bases respectively, with 12 bases between them. Germline V gene sequence: CDR1 LNHDA, CDR2 SQIVND (reference sequence). The CDR3 extends over 14 amino acids.

This clone was counted only a few times. This rearrangement joins TRBV29-1 to TRBJ1-2, with D possibly matching TRBD1 (6 bases). V was trimmed by 3 bases and J by 8 bases, leaving 10 bases between them. The CDR3 is made up of 11 amino acids. CDR1 and CDR2 (germline): SQVTM, ANQGSEA. CDR3 DNA sequence: TGCAGCGTTGATAGGGGGGGAGGCTACACCTTC. This translates into CSVDRGGGYTF. The full variable domain, in which reference TRBV29-1 and TRBJ1-2 provide the parts outside the CDR3, is SAVISQKPSRDICQRGTSLTIQCQVDSQVTMMFWYRQQPGQSLTLIATANQGSEATYESGFVIDKFPISRPNLTFSTLTVSNMSPEDSSIYLCSVDRGGGYTFGSGTRLTVV.

This clone was picked up a small number of times. The V call is TRBV15, the J call TRBJ2-7; 7 bases are a match to TRBD1. The V segment lost 0 bases and the J segment 2 bases; nucleotides outside the gene matches: 4. Germline CDR1 is LNHNV and CDR2 is YYDKDF (reference sequence). CDR3 length equals 15 residues. CDR3 sequence: CATSRDQGQTYEQYF. CDR3 DNA: TGTGCCACCAGCAGAGATCAGGGACAGACCTACGAGCAGTACTTC.

This chain connects TRBV5-4 to TRBJ2-5; TRBD2 matches 9 bases. Germline trimming cut 2 bases from V and 5 bases from J; bases unmatched to any gene: 13. This CDR3 has 17 amino acids. Germline loops: CDR1 SGHNT, CDR2 YYREEE (reference sequence). The CDR3 nucleotides read TGTGCCAGCAGCTTTCTACTAGCGGGCCTCGAGGCGGAGACCCAGTACTTC. Amino acid sequence: CASSFLLAGLEAETQYF. The variable domain in full, with the rest retrieved from reference TRBV5-4 and TRBJ2-5, is ETGVTQSPTHLIKTRGQQVTLRCSSQSGHNTVSWYQQALGQGPQFIFQYYREEENGRGNFPPRFSGLQFPNYSSELNVNALELDDSALYLCASSFLLAGLEAETQYFGPGTRLLVL.

The chain combines TRBV7-9 with TRBJ2-5; TRBD1 is a possible D gene (5 bases). The CDR3 length is 14 residues. Trimming took 5 bases from V and 4 from J, leaving 14 bases between them. CDR1 is SEHNR and CDR2 is FQNEAQ in the germline V gene (reference sequence). DNA of the CDR3: TGTGCCAGCAGCCTAGGACACTCCGGAGAGACCCAGTACTTC. This gives the protein CASSLGHSGETQYF. Based on the CDR3 plus reference TRBV7-9 and TRBJ2-5, the full variable domain is DTGVSQNPRHKITKRGQNVTFRCDPISEHNRLYWYRQTLGQGPEFLTYFQNEAQLEKSRLLSDRFSAERPKGSFSTLEIQRTEQGDSAMYLCASSLGHSGETQYFGPGTRLLVL.

V and J are TRBV4-1 and TRBJ1-1; possible D gene TRBD1, 6 bases. The CDR3 totals 15 residues. The V gene lost 2 bases and the J gene lost 1 base, with 11 bases spanning the gap. CDR1 and CDR2 (germline): MGHRA, YSYEKL. CDR3: CASSQPRGSNTEAFF. DNA of the CDR3: TGCGCCAGCAGCCAACCGAGGGGGTCGAACACTGAAGCTTTCTTT.

The rearrangement links TRBV2 to TRBJ2-7, with 9 bases that match TRBD1. V lost 9 bases to trimming and J lost 3 bases; unmatched junction nucleotides: 3. Germline V gives CDR1 SNHLY, CDR2 FYNNEI. The CDR3 length is 12 residues. Here the CDR3 reads CASETGGYEQYF. CDR3 nucleotide sequence: TGTGCCAGTGAGACAGGGGGCTACGAGCAGTACTTC.

The J gene is TRBJ1-5, the V gene TRBV7-3; TRBD1 matches 7 bases. Germline V gene lookup returns CDR1 SGHTA and CDR2 FQGTGA. The CDR3 length is 14 residues. The V gene end was trimmed by 5 bases and the J gene end by 15 bases; junction bases not matched to a gene: 16. DNA of the CDR3: TGTGCCAGCAGCGCAGACCCTACAGGGGCGGAATGGCATTTT. Translated: CASSADPTGAEWHF.

This clone was counted only a few times. V usage is TRBV2 and J usage is TRBJ1-2; tentatively, D is TRBD1 (5 bases). CDR3 length: 11 amino acids. CDR1 is SNHLY, CDR2 FYNNEI, per germline. With 4 bases removed from V and 7 bases from J, the gap between germline ends came to 7 bases. The CDR3 DNA reads TGTGCCAGCAGTGGCAGGGTTGGCTACACCTTC. This encodes CASSGRVGYTF.

This clone appeared a few times. The genes are TRBV29-1 and TRBJ1-5, with 7 positions matching TRBD1. The CDR3 has 12 amino acids. Looked up from germline, CDR1 is SQVTM and CDR2 is ANQGSEA. Trimming at V came to 5 bases and at J to 7 bases, leaving 5 bases not matched to a gene. CDR3 loop: CSVRQGKQPQHF. The DNA of the CDR3 is TGCAGCGTTCGACAGGGTAAACAGCCCCAGCATTTT.

The chain employs TRBV7-2 and TRBJ1-2; D not resolved. CDR3 size: 16 residues. Per the germline V gene, CDR1 is SGHTA and CDR2 is FQGNSA. V shed 5 bases and J shed 0 bases, with 16 bases lying between them. In DNA form, the CDR3 reads TGTGCCAGCAGCGAAGCACCCCGAGGAGCTAACTATGGCTACACCTTC. Its protein product is CASSEAPRGANYGYTF.

The gene calls are TRBV9 and TRBJ2-5; TRBD1 is a possible D gene (6 bases). The ends were cut back, 0 bases at V and 3 bases at J, with 9 bases in the middle. Germline V gene lookup returns CDR1 SGDLS and CDR2 YYNGEE. The CDR3 runs 14 residues. CDR3 region: CASSVGTGKETQYF. In DNA form, the CDR3 reads TGTGCCAGCAGCGTAGGAACAGGGAAAGAGACCCAGTACTTC.

The chain combines TRBV6-1 with TRBJ1-5; 10 nucleotides agree with TRBD1. Germline V gene sequence: CDR1 MNHNS, CDR2 SASEGT. V was pared by 1 base and J by 6 bases, with 3 bases of the junction left unmatched. CDR3 length: 15 residues. The CDR3 bases are TGTGCCAGCAGTGAAGGGACAGGGGGAAGTCAGCCCCAGCATTTT. Translation: CASSEGTGGSQPQHF.

In this sample, this clone turned up a few times. V gene TRBV29-1 combines with J gene TRBJ1-1, with 9 bases aligning to TRBD1. Trimming at V came to 6 bases and at J to 5 bases, leaving 7 bases not matched to a gene. From germline, CDR1 is SQVTM and CDR2 ANQGSEA. The CDR3 totals 13 residues. This chain's CDR3 is CSVVTGGRTEAFF. The CDR3, as DNA: TGCAGCGTCGTTACAGGGGGCAGGACTGAAGCTTTCTTT.

The V call is TRBV28, the J call TRBJ2-2; tentatively, D is TRBD1 (5 bases). Deletions cut 6 bases from V and 2 bases from J, with 7 bases between. This CDR3 has 13 residues. CDR1 and CDR2 from the germline V gene are MDHEN and SYDVKM. CDR3 coding DNA: TGTGCCAGCAGAACAGGAAACACCGGGGAGCTGTTTTTT. Protein sequence: CASRTGNTGELFF.

The CDR3 bases are TGTGCCAGCAGTGAATCAGGCCTCTCCTACGAGCAGTACTTC. Encoded protein: CASSESGLSYEQYF. The genes are TRBV2 and TRBJ2-7; D gene uncertain. The CDR3 loop spans 14 amino acids. The germline V gene encodes CDR1 SNHLY and CDR2 FYNNEI. V gave up 2 bases and J gave up 0 bases, with 8 bases separating them.

The chain recombines TRBV4-1 with TRBJ2-7, with 8 bases fitting TRBD2. Germline CDR1 and CDR2: MGHRA and YSYEKL. This CDR3 comprises 17 residues. V shed 0 bases and J 4 bases; nucleotides not matched to a gene: 11. CDR3 DNA: TGCGCCAGCAGCCAAGATAGGTTCACGGGGGGGCGGTACGAGCAGTACTTC. It yields the protein CASSQDRFTGGRYEQYF.

This clone was seen once. The chain recombines TRBV7-9 with TRBJ2-5, with D unclear. The CDR3 is 12 residues long. The V gene's germline CDR1 is SEHNR and CDR2 FQNEAQ (reference sequence). V gave up 2 bases and J gave up 5 bases, with 6 bases separating them. In DNA form, the CDR3 reads TGTGCCAGCAGCTTAAACTTCGAGACCCAGTACTTC. Translated, it gives CASSLNFETQYF.

This clone was picked up a small number of times. The chain combines TRBV28 with TRBJ2-6, with D perhaps matching TRBD2 (6 bases). Germline-derived CDR1 and CDR2 are MDHEN and SYDVKM. This CDR3 comprises 16 residues. The V end was cut by 4 bases, the J end by 2 bases, with 12 bases between. The CDR3 here is CASSSGGAPGANVLTF. Here the CDR3 DNA reads TGTGCCAGCAGTTCCGGAGGGGCTCCTGGGGCCAACGTCCTGACTTTC. Together with reference TRBV28 and TRBJ2-6, the CDR3 gives the full variable domain: DVKVTQSSRYLVKRTGEKVFLECVQDMDHENMFWYRQDPGLGLRLIYFSYDVKMKEKGDIPEGYSVSREKKERFSLILESASTNQTSMYLCASSSGGAPGANVLTFGAGSRLTVL.

V is TRBV5-1 and J is TRBJ2-1; 9 nucleotides align to TRBD1. The V gene's germline CDR1 is SGHRS and CDR2 YFSETQ. The ends lost 4 bases at V and 7 bases at J; junction bases unmatched: 6. The CDR3 is 14 amino acids. The CDR3 region is CASSVGQGGNEQFF. In DNA, the CDR3 is TGCGCCAGCAGCGTGGGACAGGGTGGGAATGAGCAGTTCTTC. Full variable domain (rest looked up from reference TRBV5-1 and TRBJ2-1): KAGVTQTPRYLIKTRGQQVTLSCSPISGHRSVSWYQQTPGQGLQFLFEYFSETQRNKGNFPGRFSGRQFSNSRSEMNVSTLELGDSALYLCASSVGQGGNEQFFGPGTRLTVL.

This clone was detected a few times. V usage is TRBV9 and J usage is TRBJ2-1, with 9 bases identical to TRBD2. The V and J ends lost 7 bases and 12 bases, in that order; junction bases with no gene match: 11. The length of the CDR3 is 13 residues. Germline V gene data show CDR1 as SGDLS and CDR2 as YYNGEE. CDR3 DNA sequence: TGTGCCAGCCGGGCTAGCGGGGCCTCTCGGCAGTTCTTC. This sequence encodes CASRASGASRQFF.

V gene TRBV7-3 combines with J gene TRBJ2-5, with TRBD1 matching 7 bases. The germline gives CDR1 SGHTA, CDR2 FQGTGA. CDR3 length equals 14 residues. V was pared by 5 bases and J by 3 bases, with 6 bases of the junction left unmatched. The DNA of the CDR3 is TGTGCCAGCAGCCCGACAGGGTTAGAAGAGACCCAGTACTTC. This codes for CASSPTGLEETQYF.

In this sample, this clone turned up a few times. V and J are TRBV18 and TRBJ2-3, with D possibly TRBD2 on 6 matching bases. The V gene lost 2 bases and the J gene lost 0 bases, with 9 bases spanning the gap. The germline V gene has CDR1 KGHSH and CDR2 LQKENI. The CDR3 totals 15 residues. The CDR3 DNA reads as TGTGCCAGCTCACCAGTAGCGGAGAGCACAGATACGCAGTATTTT. Its translation is CASSPVAESTDTQYF.

This chain links TRBV4-2 with TRBJ1-1; 7 bases are shared with TRBD1. CDR1 and CDR2 (germline): LGHNA, YNFKEQ. With 4 bases clipped from V and 6 bases from J, the junction kept 5 bases outside the gene matches. CDR3 length: 13 amino acids. CDR3 sequence: CASSLRTGSEAFF. CDR3 DNA sequence: TGTGCCAGCAGCCTAAGGACAGGCTCTGAAGCTTTCTTT.

In this sample, this clone turned up a few times. In nucleotides, the CDR3 is TGTGCCAGCAGCCAAGTTACAGGGGGCTACACTGAAGCTTTCTTT. The encoded protein is CASSQVTGGYTEAFF. V and J are TRBV4-2 and TRBJ1-1; 9 bases agree with TRBD1. Looked up from germline, CDR1 is LGHNA and CDR2 is YNFKEQ. Unmatched junction bases numbered 3, after V lost 1 base and J lost 3 bases. The CDR3 runs to 15 residues.

The chain has TRBV28 and TRBJ2-6; 8 nucleotides agree with TRBD1. The CDR3 contains 15 residues. Unmatched junction bases numbered 3, after V lost 4 bases and J lost 4 bases. The germline gives CDR1 MDHEN, CDR2 SYDVKM. The CDR3 loop is CASSSGGAGANVLTF. CDR3 DNA sequence: TGTGCCAGCAGTTCAGGGGGCGCAGGGGCCAACGTCCTGACTTTC. The variable domain in full, completed from reference TRBV28 and TRBJ2-6, reads DVKVTQSSRYLVKRTGEKVFLECVQDMDHENMFWYRQDPGLGLRLIYFSYDVKMKEKGDIPEGYSVSREKKERFSLILESASTNQTSMYLCASSSGGAGANVLTFGAGSRLTVL.

The sample holds a few counts of this clone. V is TRBV9 and J is TRBJ1-6; no reliable D call. The V end lost 0 bases, the J end lost 7 bases, and 11 bases lay between the germline ends. The CDR3 is 15 amino acids. Germline V gene lookup returns CDR1 SGDLS and CDR2 YYNGEE. CDR3 nucleotide sequence: TGTGCCAGCAGCGTAGGGAGTCTCGAGAATTCACCCCTCCACTTT. Translating it yields CASSVGSLENSPLHF.

The chain is built from TRBV19 and TRBJ2-2; 7 bases line up with TRBD2. V lost 6 bases and J lost 3; bases outside the gene matches: 7. Germline loops: CDR1 LNHDA, CDR2 SQIVND (reference sequence). The CDR3 runs to 15 residues. The CDR3 DNA sequence: TGTGCCAGTAGGGCGACCGGACTAGACACCGGGGAGCTGTTTTTT. Protein: CASRATGLDTGELFF.